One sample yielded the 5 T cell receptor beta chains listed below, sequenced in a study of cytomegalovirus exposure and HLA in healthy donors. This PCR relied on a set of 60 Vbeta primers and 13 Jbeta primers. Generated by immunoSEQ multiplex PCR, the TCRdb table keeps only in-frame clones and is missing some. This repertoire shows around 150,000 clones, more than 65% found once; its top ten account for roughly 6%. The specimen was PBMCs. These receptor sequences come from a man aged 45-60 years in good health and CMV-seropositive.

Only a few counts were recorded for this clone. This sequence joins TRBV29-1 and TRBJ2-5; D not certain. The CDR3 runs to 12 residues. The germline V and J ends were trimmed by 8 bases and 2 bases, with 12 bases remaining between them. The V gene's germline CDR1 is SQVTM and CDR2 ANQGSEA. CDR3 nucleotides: TGCAGCATCCCCCGGGTGCAAGAGACCCAGTACTTC. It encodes CSIPRVQETQYF.

For the CDR3, the DNA is TGCGCCAGCAGTGACGGGACAAACGGCTACACCTTC. Amino acids: CASSDGTNGYTF. The chain couples TRBV10-2 to TRBJ1-2; the D gene is possibly TRBD1 (6 bases). The V end lost 3 bases, the J end lost 8 bases, and 10 bases lay between the germline ends. This CDR3 is 12 amino acids long. Germline V CDR1 and CDR2: WSHSY, SAAADI.

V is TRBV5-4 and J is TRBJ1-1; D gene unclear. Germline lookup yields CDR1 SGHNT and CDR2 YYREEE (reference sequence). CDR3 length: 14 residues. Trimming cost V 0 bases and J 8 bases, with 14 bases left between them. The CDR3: CASSLVGDSVEAFF. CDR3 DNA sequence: TGTGCCAGCAGCTTGGTCGGGGATTCAGTAGAAGCTTTCTTT.

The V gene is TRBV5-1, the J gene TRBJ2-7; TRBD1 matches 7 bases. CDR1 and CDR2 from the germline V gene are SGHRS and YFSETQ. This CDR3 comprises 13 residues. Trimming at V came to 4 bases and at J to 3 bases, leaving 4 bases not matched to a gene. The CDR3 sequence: CASSNRQGYEQYF. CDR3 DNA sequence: TGCGCCAGCAGCAACAGACAGGGCTACGAGCAGTACTTC.

CDR3 nucleotide sequence: TGTGCCAGCAGTCACCCGACAGGGGGCCACCACTTGCACCTCTACGAGCAGTACTTC. It translates to CASSHPTGGHHLHLYEQYF. The gene calls are TRBV28 and TRBJ2-7; 10 bases are shared with TRBD1. Germline V CDR1 and CDR2: MDHEN, SYDVKM. The length of the CDR3 is 19 residues. The ends lost 5 bases at V and 3 bases at J; junction bases unmatched: 19.